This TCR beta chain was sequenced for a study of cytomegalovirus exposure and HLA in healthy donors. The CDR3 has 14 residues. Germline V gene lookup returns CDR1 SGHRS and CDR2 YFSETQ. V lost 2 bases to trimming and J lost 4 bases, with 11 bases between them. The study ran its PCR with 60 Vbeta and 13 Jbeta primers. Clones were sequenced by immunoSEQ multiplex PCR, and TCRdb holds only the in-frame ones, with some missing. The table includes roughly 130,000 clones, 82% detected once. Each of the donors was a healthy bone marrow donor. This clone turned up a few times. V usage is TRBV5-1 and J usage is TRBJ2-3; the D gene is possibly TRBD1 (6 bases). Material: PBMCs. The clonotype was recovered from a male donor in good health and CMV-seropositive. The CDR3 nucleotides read TGCGCCAGCAGCTTCGGACAGAGCGCAGATACGCAGTATTTT. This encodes CASSFGQSADTQYF.